This T cell receptor (beta chain) was sequenced during a study of cytomegalovirus exposure and HLA in healthy donors. Study-wide background: Genetic ancestry analysis placed 75% to 85% of the approximately 400 donors that were genotyped in the Caucasian-associated cluster.

On this clone itself: As yet, its antigen is unknown.

Trimming took off 1 base at V and 4 bases at J, with 7 bases between the two ends. Per germline, CDR1 SGHTA and CDR2 FQGNSA. The CDR3 length is 14 residues. The PCR employed 60 Vbeta primers together with 13 Jbeta primers. The method was immunoSEQ multiplex PCR; TCRdb's version includes in-frame clones alone and lacks a portion of them. The data hold around 140,000 clones, with roughly four fifths observed a single time. Study-wide results and caveats: Upon later analysis, TCR association rates were observed to vary by HLA locus, being highest for DRB1 and lowest for HLA-C. According to a later analysis, donors in an Asian-associated ancestry cluster reportedly had fewer N-insertions than the roughly 640-donor mean. Later on, a genetic analysis was performed. It linked a missense variant in DCLRE1C with V- and J-gene trimming of TCR beta.

The genes are TRBV7-2 and TRBJ2-2; unclear D gene. The receptor's source is a woman aged 50 to 60 in good health and CMV-seropositive. Sequenced material: PBMCs. CDR3 nucleotide sequence: TGTGCCAGCAGCTTAGTAATCGGCACCGGGGAGCTGTTTTTT. Protein: CASSLVIGTGELFF.